These 13 T cell receptor beta chains came from one sample sequenced in a study of T cells after yellow fever vaccination. TCRdb independently ran MiXCR on the 5' RACE reads; one entry per CDR3 protein. The data contain some 340,000 distinct CDR3 sequences, around 10% of them singletons. Sample: CD4+ T cells sorted from PBMCs, taken 45 days after the yellow fever booster vaccination. These receptors all come from a man aged 18 to 30 who received the YFV17D yellow fever vaccine.

This clonotype was counted a few times. The rearrangement joins TRBV4-1 to TRBJ2-2, with D unclear. CDR1 and CDR2 (germline): MGHRA, YSYEKL. The CDR3 spans 15 residues. The ends were cut back, 0 bases at V and 4 bases at J, with 9 bases in the middle. The CDR3 DNA sequence: TGCGCCAGCAGCCAAGAAAAGGGTCTCACCGGGGAGCTGTTTTTT. Its protein is CASSQEKGLTGELFF.

This clonotype was seen many times. This chain links TRBV5-1 with TRBJ1-1; no firm D call. Germline V gene lookup returns CDR1 SGHRS and CDR2 YFSETQ. The length of the CDR3 is 14 residues. Trimming removed 1 base from V and 0 bases from J, with 7 bases in between. The CDR3 protein is CASSLLAMNTEAFF. The CDR3 coding sequence is TGCGCCAGCAGCTTGTTGGCAATGAACACTGAAGCTTTCTTT.

Comments on this clonotype: This sequence may be a read error, since a much larger clone differs from it by one base. V gene TRBV5-1 combines with J gene TRBJ2-2; D is undetermined. There are 14 residues in the CDR3. Germline V gene sequence: CDR1 SGHRS, CDR2 YFSETQ. V was trimmed by 6 bases and J by 6 bases, leaving 15 bases between them. DNA of the CDR3: TGCGCCAGCATCATTGCCCCAGCGTCCGGGGAGCTGTTTTTT. It specifies CASIIAPASGELFF.

This clonotype was found many times. V usage is TRBV20-1 and J usage is TRBJ2-7; 8 bases fit TRBD2. Trimming cost V 2 bases and J 3 bases; bases outside gene matches: 3. Looked up from germline, CDR1 is DFQATT and CDR2 is SNEGSKA (reference sequence). This CDR3 contains 13 residues. The CDR3 loop is CSARRGTSYEQYF. CDR3 sequence (DNA): TGCAGTGCTAGAAGGGGGACTAGCTACGAGCAGTACTTC.

The chain joins TRBV2 to TRBJ1-6; D is perhaps TRBD1 (5 bases). Trimming removed 6 bases at V and 15 bases at J, with 15 bases between. Per germline, CDR1 SNHLY and CDR2 FYNNEI. The CDR3 totals 12 residues. The CDR3 nucleotides are TGTGCCAGCAGCGGGACTCTCGGATACCTCCACTTT. This encodes CASSGTLGYLHF.

The chain is built from TRBV7-9 and TRBJ1-1; possible D gene TRBD1, 6 bases. The CDR3 spans 16 residues. The ends were cut back, 4 bases at V and 10 bases at J, with 25 bases in the middle. The germline V gene has CDR1 SEHNR and CDR2 FQNEAQ (reference sequence). The DNA for the CDR3 is TGTGCCAGCAGCTCCCACCGTCCCACGCAGGGGCAGGGAGCTTTCTTT. The encoded protein is CASSSHRPTQGQGAFF.

The rearrangement uses TRBV28 and TRBJ2-1; D might be TRBD2 (6 bases). This CDR3 spans 14 amino acids. Germline V gene lookup returns CDR1 MDHEN and CDR2 SYDVKM. Trimming shortened V by 3 bases and J by 8 bases, and 14 bases separated the two germline ends. The CDR3 sequence is CASSFGGPWDEQFF. CDR3 sequence (DNA): TGTGCCAGCAGTTTTGGAGGGCCCTGGGATGAGCAGTTCTTC.

A few counts support this clonotype. The V gene is TRBV5-1, the J gene TRBJ2-2, with D uncertain. CDR1 and CDR2 (germline): SGHRS, YFSETQ. The CDR3 contains 14 residues. V lost 6 bases to trimming and J lost 0 bases, with 9 bases between them. CDR3 protein: CASIFQPNTGELFF. In DNA, the CDR3 is TGCGCCAGCATTTTCCAGCCGAACACCGGGGAGCTGTTTTTT.

The chain is built from TRBV3-1 and TRBJ2-6; tentatively, D is TRBD1 or TRBD2 (5 bases each). The V and J ends lost 6 bases and 4 bases respectively, with 13 bases between them. The CDR3 consists of 15 residues. CDR1 LGHDT and CDR2 YNNKEL come from the germline V gene (reference sequence). CDR3 region: CASSLGGDGANVLTF. In DNA form, the CDR3 reads TGTGCCAGCAGTCTTGGGGGTGACGGGGCCAACGTCCTGACTTTC.

This chain joins TRBV20-1 and TRBJ2-5, with D possibly being TRBD2 (5 bases). This CDR3 region has 12 residues. Germline values: CDR1 DFQATT, CDR2 SNEGSKA (reference sequence). Trimming stripped 5 bases from V and 4 bases from J, with 11 bases between. The CDR3: CSAHAGAETQYF. DNA for the CDR3: TGCAGTGCTCACGCGGGTGCAGAGACCCAGTACTTC.

This clonotype was counted at least ten times. The chain carries TRBV7-9 and TRBJ2-5; D is uncertain. CDR3 length: 14 amino acids. Trimming removed 1 base from V and 7 bases from J, with 13 bases in between. Looked up from germline, CDR1 is SEHNR and CDR2 is FQNEAQ (reference sequence). The CDR3 here is CASSLEARTGTQYF. As DNA, the CDR3 is TGTGCCAGCAGCTTAGAGGCGCGGACGGGGACCCAGTACTTC.

The chain has TRBV6-5 and TRBJ2-3; a possible D gene is TRBD2 (7 bases). The ends were cut back, 0 bases at V and 6 bases at J, with 19 bases in the middle. Germline lookup yields CDR1 MNHEY and CDR2 SVGAGI. CDR3 size: 17 residues. Here the CDR3 reads CASSYSFGRGAPDTQYF. The CDR3 DNA sequence: TGTGCCAGCAGTTACTCTTTCGGCCGGGGGGCGCCGGATACGCAGTATTTT.

J is TRBJ2-7 and V is TRBV6-1, with 8 nucleotides matching TRBD1. The junction had 4 bases not matched to a gene; V was cut back by 3 bases and J by 3 bases. The CDR3 consists of 14 residues. CDR1 is MNHNS and CDR2 is SASEGT in the germline V gene. DNA of the CDR3: TGTGCCAGCAGTGACTCCGGACAGGGCTACGAGCAGTACGTC. It specifies CASSDSGQGYEQYV.